The entry below describes one T cell receptor beta chain. Assay used: immunoSEQ multiplex PCR; TCRdb lists only in-frame clones, some missing. The table has a few hundred thousand clones, 70% to 90% seen once. The data derive from a study of blood T cell repertoires in COVID-19. Overall study: The samples span acute and convalescent COVID-19 from the United States, Italy and Spain. Nucleic acid was either cDNA or gDNA, and it came from T cells, B-cell-depleted T cells, or PBMCs.

The CDR3 contains 15 residues. V gave up 2 bases and J gave up 0 bases, with 11 bases separating them. The germline V gene encodes CDR1 MGHDK and CDR2 SYGVNS. The sample taken for sequencing was peripheral blood. The J gene is TRBJ2-7, the V gene TRBV25-1; D not resolved. This clonotype originated in a human donor in a cohort sampled during active COVID-19. The DNA for the CDR3 is TGTGCCAGCAGTGAAGATAGTCAGGTCTCCTACGAGCAGTACTTC. This encodes CASSEDSQVSYEQYF.